The entry that follows covers one T cell receptor (beta chain) sequence. Its cognate antigen is unknown. J lost 5 bases, V lost 3 bases, and 1 base had no gene match. The CDR3 sequence is 12 residues long. Germline CDR1 KGHSH, CDR2 LQKENI. This entry belongs to a study of PD-1 blockade in classical Hodgkin lymphoma. General study points: The origin of the repertoire differences remains undefined, with disease activity or prior therapy as possible causes. Reports described newly diagnosed patients as having lower baseline TCR diversity than healthy donors.

TCRdb keeps only in-frame clones here, not all; method: immunoSEQ multiplex PCR. Altogether some 35,000 clones are present, around 89% being singletons, with the ten largest covering over 0.2%. Indicated time point: newly diagnosed, previously untreated cHL patient sample. Using magnetic negative selection, the CD4+ T cells were separated out of thawed PBMCs. PBMCs representing newly diagnosed, untreated classical Hodgkin lymphoma functioned as the comparison. V usage is TRBV18 and J usage is TRBJ2-7; 7 nucleotides agree with TRBD2. Specimen: CD4+ T cells from blood. This clonotype was sampled from a human donor with classical Hodgkin lymphoma. The CDR3 is CASSPGGDEQYF. The DNA for the CDR3 is TGTGCCAGCTCACCGGGAGGGGACGAGCAGTACTTC.